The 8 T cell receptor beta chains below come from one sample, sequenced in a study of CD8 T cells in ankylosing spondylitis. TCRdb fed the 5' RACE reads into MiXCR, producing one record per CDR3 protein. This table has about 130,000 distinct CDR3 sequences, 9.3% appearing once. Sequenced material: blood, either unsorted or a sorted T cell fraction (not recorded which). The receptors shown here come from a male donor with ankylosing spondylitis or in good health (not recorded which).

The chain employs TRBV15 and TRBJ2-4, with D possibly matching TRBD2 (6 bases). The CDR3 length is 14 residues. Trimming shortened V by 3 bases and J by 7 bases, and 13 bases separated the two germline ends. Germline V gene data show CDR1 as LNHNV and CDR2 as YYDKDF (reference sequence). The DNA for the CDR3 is TGTGCCACCAGCAGCGGGGGATCTAAGAACATTCAGTACTTC. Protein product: CATSSGGSKNIQYF.

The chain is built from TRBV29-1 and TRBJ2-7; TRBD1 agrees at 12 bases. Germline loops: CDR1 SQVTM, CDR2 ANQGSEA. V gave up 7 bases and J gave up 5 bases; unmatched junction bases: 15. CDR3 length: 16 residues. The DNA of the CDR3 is TGCAGCGCCCAGAGGAATGGGGACAGGGGGCCCAACGAGCAGTACTTC. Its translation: CSAQRNGDRGPNEQYF.

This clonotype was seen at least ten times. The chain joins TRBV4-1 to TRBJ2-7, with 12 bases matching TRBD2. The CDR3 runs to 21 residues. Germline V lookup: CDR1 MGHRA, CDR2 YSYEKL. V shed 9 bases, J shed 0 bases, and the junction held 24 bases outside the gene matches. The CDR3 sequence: CARTRDREKLAGGLGSYEQYF. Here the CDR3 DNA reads TGCGCCAGGACTAGGGACAGGGAAAAACTAGCGGGAGGTCTGGGCTCCTACGAGCAGTACTTC.

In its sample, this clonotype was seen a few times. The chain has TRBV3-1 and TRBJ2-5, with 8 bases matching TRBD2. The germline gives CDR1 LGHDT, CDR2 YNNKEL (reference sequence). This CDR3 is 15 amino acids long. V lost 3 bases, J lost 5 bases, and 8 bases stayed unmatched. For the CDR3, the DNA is TGTGCCAGCAGCCAGTTAATGACTAGCGCTGAGACCCAGTACTTC. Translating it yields CASSQLMTSAETQYF.

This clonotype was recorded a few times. The CDR3 here is CASSLSLAGYEQFF. The CDR3 DNA is TGCGCCAGCAGCTTGTCACTAGCGGGATATGAGCAGTTCTTC. The V gene is TRBV5-1, the J gene TRBJ2-1; TRBD2 agrees at 10 bases. Germline lookup yields CDR1 SGHRS and CDR2 YFSETQ. The junction had 3 bases not matched to a gene; V was cut back by 1 base and J by 8 bases. CDR3 length: 14 amino acids.

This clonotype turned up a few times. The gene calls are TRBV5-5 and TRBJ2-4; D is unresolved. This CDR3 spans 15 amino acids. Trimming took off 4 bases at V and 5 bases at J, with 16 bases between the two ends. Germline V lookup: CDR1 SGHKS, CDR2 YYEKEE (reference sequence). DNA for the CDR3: TGTGCCAGCAGCCCCACGCCCCCTCCCGAAAACATTCAGTACTTC. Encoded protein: CASSPTPPPENIQYF.

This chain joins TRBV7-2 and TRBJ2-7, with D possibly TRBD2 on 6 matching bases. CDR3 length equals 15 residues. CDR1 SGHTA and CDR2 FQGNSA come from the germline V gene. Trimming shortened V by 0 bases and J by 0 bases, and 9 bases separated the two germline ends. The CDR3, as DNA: TGTGCCAGCAGCTTAGCCGCGGGGATCTCCTACGAGCAGTACTTC. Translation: CASSLAAGISYEQYF.

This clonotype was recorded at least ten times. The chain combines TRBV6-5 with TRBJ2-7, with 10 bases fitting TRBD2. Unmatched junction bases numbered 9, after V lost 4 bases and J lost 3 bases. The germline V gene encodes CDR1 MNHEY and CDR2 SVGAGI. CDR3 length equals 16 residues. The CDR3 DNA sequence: TGTGCCAGCAGTTTCCTAGCGGGAGTGCAGGTCTACGAGCAGTACTTC. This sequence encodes CASSFLAGVQVYEQYF.